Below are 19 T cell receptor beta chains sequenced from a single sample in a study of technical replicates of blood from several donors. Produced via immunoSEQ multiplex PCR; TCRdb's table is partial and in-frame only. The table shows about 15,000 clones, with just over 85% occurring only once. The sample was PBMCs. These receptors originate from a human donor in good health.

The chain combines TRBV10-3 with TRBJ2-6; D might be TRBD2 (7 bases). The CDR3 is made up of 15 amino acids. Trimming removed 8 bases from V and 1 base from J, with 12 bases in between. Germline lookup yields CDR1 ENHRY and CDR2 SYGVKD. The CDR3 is CAIGGGPSGANVLTF. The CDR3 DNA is TGTGCCATCGGGGGGGGCCCATCTGGGGCCAACGTCCTGACTTTC.

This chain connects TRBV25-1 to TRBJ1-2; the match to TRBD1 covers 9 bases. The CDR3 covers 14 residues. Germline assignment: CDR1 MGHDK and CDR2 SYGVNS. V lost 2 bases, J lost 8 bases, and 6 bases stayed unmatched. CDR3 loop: CASSEHRTGVGYTF. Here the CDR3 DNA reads TGTGCCAGCAGTGAACACAGGACAGGGGTCGGCTACACCTTC.

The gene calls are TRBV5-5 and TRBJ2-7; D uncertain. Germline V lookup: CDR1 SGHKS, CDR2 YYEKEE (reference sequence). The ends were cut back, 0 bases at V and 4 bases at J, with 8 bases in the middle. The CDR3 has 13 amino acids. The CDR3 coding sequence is TGTGCCAGCAGCTTGGGACTGGAGTACGAGCAGTACTTC. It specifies CASSLGLEYEQYF.

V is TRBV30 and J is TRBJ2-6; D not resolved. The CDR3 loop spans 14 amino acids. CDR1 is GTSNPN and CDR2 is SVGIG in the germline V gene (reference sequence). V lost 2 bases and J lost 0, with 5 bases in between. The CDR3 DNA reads TGTGCCTGGAGTAGAGACTCTGGGGCCAACGTCCTGACTTTC. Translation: CAWSRDSGANVLTF.

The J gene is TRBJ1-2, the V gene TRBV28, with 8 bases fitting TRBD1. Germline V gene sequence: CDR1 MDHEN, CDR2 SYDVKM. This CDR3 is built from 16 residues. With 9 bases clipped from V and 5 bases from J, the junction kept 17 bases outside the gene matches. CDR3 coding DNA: TGTGCCAGTGATATAGGACAGGGATCGACCGCTTATGGCTACACCTTC. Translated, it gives CASDIGQGSTAYGYTF.

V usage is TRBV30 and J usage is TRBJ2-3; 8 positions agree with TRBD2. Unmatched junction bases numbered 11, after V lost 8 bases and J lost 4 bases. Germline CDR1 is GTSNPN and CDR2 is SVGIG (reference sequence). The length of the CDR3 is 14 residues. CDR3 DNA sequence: TGTGCCCATTCACCCAGCGGGAGCGCAGATACGCAGTATTTT. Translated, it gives CAHSPSGSADTQYF.

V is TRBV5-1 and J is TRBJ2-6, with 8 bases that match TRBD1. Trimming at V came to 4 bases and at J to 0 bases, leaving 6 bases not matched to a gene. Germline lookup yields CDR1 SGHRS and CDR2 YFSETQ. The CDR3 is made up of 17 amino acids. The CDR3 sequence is CASSLGQGSSGANVLTF. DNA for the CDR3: TGCGCCAGCAGCCTTGGACAGGGAAGCTCTGGGGCCAACGTCCTGACTTTC.

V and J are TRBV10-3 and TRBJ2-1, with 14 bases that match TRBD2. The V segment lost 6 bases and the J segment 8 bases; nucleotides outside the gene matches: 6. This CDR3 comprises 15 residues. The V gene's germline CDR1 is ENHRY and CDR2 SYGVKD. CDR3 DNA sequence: TGTGCCATCAGAAAGACTAGCGGGAGGGGGGATGAGCAGTTCTTC. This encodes CAIRKTSGRGDEQFF.

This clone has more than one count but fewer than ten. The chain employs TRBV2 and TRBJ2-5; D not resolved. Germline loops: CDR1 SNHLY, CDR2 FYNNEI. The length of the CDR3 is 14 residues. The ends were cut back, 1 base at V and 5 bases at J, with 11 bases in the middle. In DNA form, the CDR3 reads TGTGCCAGCAGTGAAGTCGACATCGGTGAGACCCAGTACTTC. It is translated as CASSEVDIGETQYF.

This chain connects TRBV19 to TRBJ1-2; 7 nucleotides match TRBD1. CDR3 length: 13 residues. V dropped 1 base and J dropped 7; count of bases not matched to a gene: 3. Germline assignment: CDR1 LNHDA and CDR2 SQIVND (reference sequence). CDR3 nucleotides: TGTGCCAGTAGTATAGGGACAGGTGGTGGCTACACCTTC. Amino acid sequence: CASSIGTGGGYTF.

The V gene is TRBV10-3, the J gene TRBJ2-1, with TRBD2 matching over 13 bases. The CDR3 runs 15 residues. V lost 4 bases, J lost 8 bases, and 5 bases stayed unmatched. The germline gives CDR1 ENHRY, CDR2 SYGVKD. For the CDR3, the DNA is TGTGCCATCAGTGGGACTAGCGGGAGTCTGGATGAGCAGTTCTTC. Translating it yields CAISGTSGSLDEQFF.

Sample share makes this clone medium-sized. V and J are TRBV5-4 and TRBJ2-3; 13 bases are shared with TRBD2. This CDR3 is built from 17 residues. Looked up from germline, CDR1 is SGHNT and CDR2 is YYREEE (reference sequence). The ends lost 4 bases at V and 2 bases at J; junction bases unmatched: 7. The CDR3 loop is CASSVRLAGGPTDTQYF. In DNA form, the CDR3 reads TGTGCCAGCAGCGTGAGACTAGCGGGAGGTCCCACAGATACGCAGTATTTT.

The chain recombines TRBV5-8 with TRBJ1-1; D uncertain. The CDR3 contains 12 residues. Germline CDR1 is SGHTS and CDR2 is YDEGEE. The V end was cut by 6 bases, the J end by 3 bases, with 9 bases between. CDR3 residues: CASIVGDTEAFF. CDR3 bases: TGTGCCAGCATCGTTGGAGACACTGAAGCTTTCTTT. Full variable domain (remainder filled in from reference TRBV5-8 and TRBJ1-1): EAGVTQSPTHLIKTRGQQATLRCSPISGHTSVYWYQQALGLGLQFLLWYDEGEERNRGNFPPRFSGRQFPNYSSELNVNALELEDSALYLCASIVGDTEAFFGQGTRLTVV.

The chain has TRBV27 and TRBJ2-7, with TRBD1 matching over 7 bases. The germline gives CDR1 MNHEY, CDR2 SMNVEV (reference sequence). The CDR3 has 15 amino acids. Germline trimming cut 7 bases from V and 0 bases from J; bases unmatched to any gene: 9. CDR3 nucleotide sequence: TGTGCCAGCACGGGTTGGGGACAGAGCTCCTACGAGCAGTACTTC. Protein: CASTGWGQSSYEQYF.

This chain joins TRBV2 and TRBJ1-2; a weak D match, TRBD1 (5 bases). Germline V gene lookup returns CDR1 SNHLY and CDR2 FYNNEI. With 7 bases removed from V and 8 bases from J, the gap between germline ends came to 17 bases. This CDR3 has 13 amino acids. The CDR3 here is CASIPGQPGGYTF. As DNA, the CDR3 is TGTGCCAGCATTCCCGGCCAGCCAGGGGGCTACACCTTC.

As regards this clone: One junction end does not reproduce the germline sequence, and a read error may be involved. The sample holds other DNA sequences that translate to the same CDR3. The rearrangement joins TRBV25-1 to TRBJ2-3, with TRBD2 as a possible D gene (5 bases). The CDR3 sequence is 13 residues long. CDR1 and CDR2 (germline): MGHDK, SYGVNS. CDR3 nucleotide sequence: TGCGCCAGCAGTGAGGGAGGCACAGATACGCAGTATTTT. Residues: CASSEGGTDTQYF.

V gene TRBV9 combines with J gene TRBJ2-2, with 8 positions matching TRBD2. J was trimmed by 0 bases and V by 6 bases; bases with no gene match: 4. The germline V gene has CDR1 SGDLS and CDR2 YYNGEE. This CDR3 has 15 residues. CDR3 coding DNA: TGTGCCAGCACCACCGGGGGGGCGAACACCGGGGAGCTGTTTTTT. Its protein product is CASTTGGANTGELFF.

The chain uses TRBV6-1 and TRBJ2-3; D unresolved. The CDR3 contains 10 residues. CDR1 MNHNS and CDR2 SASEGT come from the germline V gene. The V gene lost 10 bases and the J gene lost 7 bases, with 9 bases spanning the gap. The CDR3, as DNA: TGTGCCACCAGGCGAAATACGCAGTATTTT. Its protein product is CATRRNTQYF.

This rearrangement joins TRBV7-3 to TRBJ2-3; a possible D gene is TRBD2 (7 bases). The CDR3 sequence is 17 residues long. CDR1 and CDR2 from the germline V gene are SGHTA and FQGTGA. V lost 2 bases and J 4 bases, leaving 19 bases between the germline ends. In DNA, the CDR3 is TGTGCCAGCAGCTTAGCCCCTAGTTCGGGGGGCCCAGATACGCAGTATTTT. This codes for CASSLAPSSGGPDTQYF.